This T cell receptor beta chain derives from a study of spatial heterogeneity in lung cancer. MiXCR was run by TCRdb on the 5' RACE reads, yielding one entry per CDR3 protein. The sample holds 35,000 to 45,000 distinct CDR3 sequences, 4% to 6% seen once. The CDR3 length is 14 residues. Trimming at V came to 1 base and at J to 7 bases, leaving 5 bases not matched to a gene. Germline V lookup: CDR1 SGHVS, CDR2 FNYEAQ. This clonotype appeared many times. As for time point: sample taken at primary tumor resection. Whole RNA, which was extracted from tumor, nontumor lung tissue or frozen PBMC, was sequenced without any cell sorting.

This sequence was found in a female donor with early-stage non-small cell lung cancer. The chain has TRBV7-6 and TRBJ1-1; 8 bases agree with TRBD1. Here the sequenced sample was PBMCs, taken at surgery. CDR3 amino acids: CASSLVGGTGEAFF. DNA for the CDR3: TGTGCCAGCAGCTTAGTAGGGGGGACAGGTGAAGCTTTCTTT. The full variable domain, completed using reference TRBV7-6 and TRBJ1-1, is GAGVSQSPRYKVTKRGQDVALRCDPISGHVSLYWYRQALGQGPEFLTYFNYEAQQDKSGLPNDRFSAERPEGSISTLTIQRTEQRDSAMYRCASSLVGGTGEAFFGQGTRLTVV.